The 21 T cell receptor beta chains reported below all come from one sample, sequenced in a study of blood T cells in healthy people across ages (dated by TCRdb to about 2015). The library was generated by 5' RACE. The run used an Illumina HiSeq 2500. The second PCR ran for about 7 to 11 cycles and used a J-beta primer mix along with a sample-barcoded 5' primer. Using fastp trimming at Q25 and MiXCR clonotype assembly, TCRdb reanalyzed the public sequencing data and kept in-frame beta chains. Rows merge per CDR3 protein into single entries with the most common DNA and genes. Across this sample there are nearly 1 million distinct CDR3 sequences, with 51% seen only once. The top ten constitute over 20% of the sample. Sequenced input: blood. The receptors shown here come from a woman aged 55-70 years in good health.

V gene TRBV7-9 combines with J gene TRBJ2-1; the match to TRBD2 covers 9 bases. Trimming cost V 0 bases and J 1 base; bases outside gene matches: 4. The CDR3 covers 17 residues. Germline assignment: CDR1 SEHNR and CDR2 FQNEAQ (reference sequence). The CDR3 sequence is CASSLAREGRSYNEQFF. The CDR3 DNA follows: TGTGCCAGCAGCTTAGCGCGGGAGGGCCGGTCCTACAATGAGCAGTTCTTC.

The V call is TRBV10-2, the J call TRBJ1-1, with D hard to call. With 0 bases removed from V and 10 bases from J, the gap between germline ends came to 12 bases. Looked up from germline, CDR1 is WSHSY and CDR2 is SAAADI. This CDR3 is built from 13 residues. CDR3 in DNA: TGCGCCAGCAGTGAGTCGACGGTAGAGGCAGCTTTCTTT. Translation gives CASSESTVEAAFF.

This chain connects TRBV27 to TRBJ2-1; perhaps TRBD1 as D (6 bases). Trimming took off 10 bases at V and 6 bases at J, with 19 bases between the two ends. Germline values: CDR1 MNHEY, CDR2 SMNVEV (reference sequence). This CDR3 has 14 amino acids. The CDR3 DNA sequence: TGTGCCACCTCACTACGACAGGTGATCAATGAGCAGTTCTTC. This codes for CATSLRQVINEQFF.

This clonotype was found once. Here the CDR3 reads CSGVTAMAHEQYF. CDR3 coding DNA: TGCAGTGGGGTTACCGCCATGGCCCACGAGCAGTACTTC. V and J are TRBV20-1 and TRBJ2-7; no clear D gene. Trimming took 7 bases from V and 5 from J, leaving 18 bases between them. Germline V gives CDR1 DFQATT, CDR2 SNEGSKA (reference sequence). This CDR3 comprises 13 residues.

This clonotype has a handful of counts. This sequence joins TRBV28 and TRBJ1-2, with D possibly matching TRBD1 (6 bases). Trimming pared 4 bases from V and 7 bases from J, leaving 10 bases between. The CDR3 is 12 amino acids. Per germline, CDR1 MDHEN and CDR2 SYDVKM. The CDR3 here is CASSSEQGGYTF. The CDR3 region has the DNA TGTGCCAGCAGTTCGGAACAGGGTGGCTACACCTTC.

The chain has TRBV12-3 or TRBV12-4 and TRBJ2-1; TRBD2 matches at 7 bases. The CDR3 contains 13 residues. Losses at the gene ends were 11 bases for V and 3 bases for J; bases not matched to a gene: 7. The CDR3 DNA reads as TGTGCCTCCCGGATAGCGGGCTACAATGAGCAGTTCTTC. This gives the protein CASRIAGYNEQFF.

This clonotype was recorded a few times. The V and J genes are TRBV7-2 and TRBJ2-6, with 8 bases matching TRBD2. The germline V gene encodes CDR1 SGHTA and CDR2 FQGNSA. This CDR3 has 16 residues. The trim removed 5 bases at V and 2 bases at J, leaving 5 bases unmatched. CDR3 amino acids: CASSRGLEAGANVLTF. CDR3 DNA sequence: TGTGCCAGCAGCCGGGGACTAGAGGCTGGGGCCAACGTCCTGACTTTC.

This sequence joins TRBV25-1 and TRBJ1-2, with 7 bases fitting TRBD1. Per the germline V gene, CDR1 is MGHDK and CDR2 is SYGVNS. The CDR3 has 14 residues. J was trimmed by 5 bases and V by 3 bases; bases with no gene match: 6. CDR3 in amino acids: CASSENRGRYGYTF. The CDR3 coding sequence is TGTGCCAGCAGTGAGAACAGGGGAAGGTATGGCTACACCTTC.

The chain recombines TRBV6-1 with TRBJ2-7, with D perhaps TRBD2 (6 bases). V lost 8 bases and J 3 bases, leaving 14 bases between the germline ends. Per germline, CDR1 MNHNS and CDR2 SASEGT. This CDR3 contains 13 residues. The CDR3 DNA reads TGTGCCAGCTCGGGGCGGGGTCTCTACGAGCAGTACTTC. This translates into CASSGRGLYEQYF.

Note on this clonotype: A much larger clone lies a single base off, so this may be a read error. The CDR3 is CTSSPGQGRYEQYF. The DNA for the CDR3 is TGTACCAGCAGCCCCGGACAGGGGCGCTACGAGCAGTACTTC. This rearrangement joins TRBV11-2 to TRBJ2-7; TRBD1 matches at 9 bases. This CDR3 contains 14 residues. Germline V lookup: CDR1 SGHAT, CDR2 FQNNGV. Combining the CDR3 with reference TRBV11-2 and TRBJ2-7 gives the whole variable domain EAGVAQSPRYKIIEKRQSVAFWCNPISGHATLYWYQQILGQGPKLLIQFQNNGVVDDSQLPKDRFSAERLKGVDSTLKIQPAKLEDSAVYLCTSSPGQGRYEQYFGPGTRLTVT.

The V gene is TRBV5-1, the J gene TRBJ1-1, with 8 bases aligning to TRBD1. Germline V lookup: CDR1 SGHRS, CDR2 YFSETQ. CDR3 length equals 16 residues. V gave up 4 bases and J gave up 6 bases; unmatched junction bases: 14. The CDR3 loop reads CASSPLGTSGGAEAFF. In DNA, the CDR3 is TGCGCCAGCAGCCCGTTGGGGACATCAGGGGGCGCTGAAGCTTTCTTT. The variable domain in full, completed from reference TRBV5-1 and TRBJ1-1, reads KAGVTQTPRYLIKTRGQQVTLSCSPISGHRSVSWYQQTPGQGLQFLFEYFSETQRNKGNFPGRFSGRQFSNSRSEMNVSTLELGDSALYLCASSPLGTSGGAEAFFGQGTRLTVV.

The CDR3 sequence is CASSPRGAARRVYEQYF. CDR3 coding DNA: TGTGCCAGCAGCCCTCGAGGGGCAGCCAGAAGGGTCTACGAGCAGTACTTC. This rearrangement joins TRBV7-9 to TRBJ2-7; D might be TRBD1 or TRBD2, each matching 5 bases. CDR3 length: 17 amino acids. V shed 5 bases and J shed 3 bases, with 23 bases lying between them. The germline CDR1 and CDR2 sequences are SEHNR and FQNEAQ (reference sequence).

This clonotype was picked up a small number of times. The rearrangement uses TRBV6-5 and TRBJ1-4; D is perhaps TRBD1 (5 bases). Germline loops: CDR1 MNHEY, CDR2 SVGAGI. Trimming pared 7 bases from V and 8 bases from J, leaving 17 bases between. The CDR3 is made up of 14 amino acids. The CDR3 sequence: CASIGRGKGEKLFF. In DNA form, the CDR3 reads TGTGCCAGCATCGGACGCGGAAAGGGGGAAAAACTGTTTTTT.

In this sample, this clonotype turned up a few times. V usage is TRBV29-1 and J usage is TRBJ1-5; TRBD1 agrees at 8 bases. After removal of 6 bases from V and 5 bases from J, the junction contained 6 bases not matched to a gene. The CDR3 runs 13 residues. Germline assignment: CDR1 SQVTM and CDR2 ANQGSEA. The chain's CDR3 is CSVRQGLDQPQHF. The CDR3 DNA reads TGCAGCGTCCGACAGGGGCTCGATCAGCCCCAGCATTTT.

A word on this clonotype: An end of the junction does not agree with germline; a read error may underlie this. This sequence joins TRBV6-5 and TRBJ2-3; TRBD2 is a possible D gene (5 bases). Germline values: CDR1 MNHEY, CDR2 SVGAGI. This CDR3 has 12 residues. The CDR3 DNA reads as TGTGCCAGCAGTCGGGGTGCAGATCCGCAGTATTTT. It encodes CASSRGADPQYF.

In its sample, this clonotype was seen a few times. This CDR3 is CASNPQPGVAYEQYF. The CDR3 DNA is TGTGCCAGCAACCCTCAGCCAGGGGTCGCCTACGAGCAGTACTTC. This rearrangement joins TRBV7-2 to TRBJ2-7, with a tentative D call TRBD1 (6 bases). This CDR3 is built from 15 residues. Germline CDR1 SGHTA, CDR2 FQGNSA. V gave up 7 bases and J gave up 2 bases, with 18 bases separating them.

The genes are TRBV29-1 and TRBJ2-7, with D possibly matching TRBD2 (6 bases). This CDR3 is 13 amino acids long. Looked up from germline, CDR1 is SQVTM and CDR2 is ANQGSEA. Trimming shortened V by 7 bases and J by 6 bases, and 19 bases separated the two germline ends. The CDR3 DNA follows: TGCAGCGGGGGGGTGAGGGAATCTGGCGAGCAGTACTTC. It translates to CSGGVRESGEQYF.

This rearrangement joins TRBV5-1 to TRBJ2-2, with D perhaps being TRBD1 or TRBD2 (7 bases each). The CDR3 runs to 15 residues. The V gene lost 4 bases and the J gene lost 3 bases, with 13 bases spanning the gap. In germline, CDR1 is SGHRS, CDR2 YFSETQ. CDR3 DNA sequence: TGCGCCAGCAGCCTCTCAGGGGGGGACACCGGGGAGCTGTTTTTT. This sequence encodes CASSLSGGDTGELFF.

The genes are TRBV5-5 and TRBJ2-2, with unresolved D. V dropped 6 bases and J dropped 4 bases, with 13 bases sitting between them. Germline assignment: CDR1 SGHKS and CDR2 YYEKEE (reference sequence). The CDR3 consists of 14 residues. The CDR3 nucleotides are TGTGCCAGCAAGATACCCATTTCCACCGGGGAGCTGTTTTTT. Translation: CASKIPISTGELFF.

This clonotype has just a few counts. This chain connects TRBV2 to TRBJ2-7, with D hard to call. The CDR3 spans 13 residues. V shed 1 base and J shed 3 bases, with 7 bases lying between them. Germline CDR1 and CDR2: SNHLY and FYNNEI. The CDR3 DNA is TGTGCCAGCAGTGAAGGAGGATTCTACGAGCAGTACTTC. Translation: CASSEGGFYEQYF.

This clonotype appeared a few times. The chain is built from TRBV20-1 and TRBJ2-7; 7 nucleotides match TRBD2. V was clipped by 3 bases and J by 3 bases; unmatched bases: 8. This CDR3 is 14 amino acids long. Germline V gene data show CDR1 as DFQATT and CDR2 as SNEGSKA (reference sequence). This CDR3 reads CSARGGDGFYEQYF. CDR3 nucleotide sequence: TGCAGTGCTAGGGGGGGGGACGGCTTCTACGAGCAGTACTTC.